Presented here are 19 T cell receptor beta chains from one specimen sequenced in a study of blood T cell repertoires in COVID-19. Here immunoSEQ multiplex PCR was the method, and the copy in TCRdb shows in-frame clones only, minus some. The sample lists approximately 190,000 clones; about 88% were seen once. The sequencing input was peripheral blood. Receptors were obtained from a man aged 25 to 45 with active or convalescent COVID-19.

V is TRBV28 and J is TRBJ1-3; D call uncertain. CDR1 and CDR2 (germline): MDHEN, SYDVKM. The CDR3 is 13 amino acids. V lost 7 bases to trimming and J lost 2 bases, with 9 bases between them. The CDR3 region is CASITAPGNTIYF. In DNA form, the CDR3 reads TGTGCCAGCATCACAGCTCCTGGAAACACCATATATTTT.

Of note for this clone: The junction differs from germline at one of its ends, possibly a read error. This sequence joins TRBV12-3 or TRBV12-4 and TRBJ1-2; 9 bases agree with TRBD1. This CDR3 has 11 residues. In nucleotides, the CDR3 is TGTGCCAGCAGCCCCGGGACAGGGATCCCCTTC. Its translation is CASSPGTGIPF.

The rearrangement joins TRBV4-3 to TRBJ2-3, with D perhaps TRBD2 (6 bases). The CDR3 runs to 16 residues. Per germline, CDR1 LGHNA and CDR2 YSLEER. The V gene lost 0 bases and the J gene lost 6 bases, with 16 bases spanning the gap. CDR3 nucleotide sequence: TGCGCCAGCAGCCAAGACGGGAGCGGGTACAGGGATACGCAGTATTTT. It codes for CASSQDGSGYRDTQYF.

V and J are TRBV14 and TRBJ2-2; D is possibly TRBD1 (6 bases). The CDR3 sequence is 17 residues long. Germline V gives CDR1 SGHDN, CDR2 FVKESK. Trimming cost V 0 bases and J 6 bases, with 17 bases left between them. The DNA of the CDR3 is TGTGCCAGCAGCCAAGAAGGCAGGGGAGCCGTCGCCGGGGAGCTGTTTTTT. Amino acid sequence: CASSQEGRGAVAGELFF.

The chain is built from TRBV2 and TRBJ1-5, with D uncertain. Trimming shortened V by 3 bases and J by 5 bases, and 8 bases separated the two germline ends. Germline V gene sequence: CDR1 SNHLY, CDR2 FYNNEI. CDR3 length: 13 amino acids. The CDR3 region is CASSEAVHQPQHF. Written as DNA, the CDR3 is TGTGCCAGCAGTGAGGCAGTTCATCAGCCCCAGCATTTT.

This chain joins TRBV7-9 and TRBJ1-5, with D possibly TRBD1 on 5 matching bases. The CDR3 has 15 amino acids. V gave up 3 bases and J gave up 3 bases, with 12 bases separating them. Per the germline V gene, CDR1 is SEHNR and CDR2 is FQNEAQ (reference sequence). CDR3: CASSFSGLLNQPQHF. The DNA for the CDR3 is TGTGCCAGCAGCTTTTCAGGGTTACTCAATCAGCCCCAGCATTTT.

The rearrangement uses TRBV6-2 or TRBV6-3 and TRBJ2-3, with 13 bases identical to TRBD2. The V gene end was trimmed by 5 bases and the J gene end by 3 bases; junction bases not matched to a gene: 17. From germline, CDR1 is MNHEY and CDR2 SVGEGT. The CDR3 is 20 amino acids. The CDR3 spells CASSGRTSGSSRWPTDTQYF. CDR3 DNA: TGTGCCAGCAGTGGCCGGACTAGCGGGAGTTCGAGGTGGCCTACAGATACGCAGTATTTT.

The chain joins TRBV5-1 to TRBJ1-2; D is perhaps TRBD1 (6 bases). Trimming took off 0 bases at V and 2 bases at J, with 11 bases between the two ends. CDR1 SGHRS and CDR2 YFSETQ come from the germline V gene. The CDR3 has 15 residues. The CDR3 protein is CASSLGQERNYGYTF. DNA of the CDR3: TGCGCCAGCAGCTTGGGACAGGAGCGAAACTATGGCTACACCTTC.

The V call is TRBV20-1, the J call TRBJ2-4; possible D gene TRBD1, 6 bases. The CDR3 contains 10 residues. In germline, CDR1 is DFQATT, CDR2 SNEGSKA (reference sequence). With 6 bases removed from V and 8 bases from J, the gap between germline ends came to 8 bases. Here the CDR3 DNA reads TGCAGTGCCGGACAGCACATTCAGTACTTC. Its translation is CSAGQHIQYF.

The CDR3 coding sequence is TGCGCCAGCAGCCAAGTACTAGCGGGGAGCTCCTACAATGAGCAGTTCTTC. Its protein product is CASSQVLAGSSYNEQFF. This rearrangement joins TRBV4-3 to TRBJ2-1, with TRBD2 matching 10 bases. This CDR3 contains 17 residues. Germline V gene sequence: CDR1 LGHNA, CDR2 YSLEER. J was trimmed by 0 bases and V by 1 base; bases with no gene match: 3.

CDR3 residues: CASSFPGVYGYTF. CDR3 DNA: TGTGCCAGCAGTTTTCCAGGGGTCTATGGCTACACCTTC. The V and J genes are TRBV28 and TRBJ1-2; tentative D call: TRBD1 (6 bases). Germline assignment: CDR1 MDHEN and CDR2 SYDVKM. Between the trimmed V and J ends, which lost 3 bases and 4 bases, there was a span of 9 bases. This CDR3 is 13 amino acids long.

This clone was recorded once. The V gene is TRBV28, the J gene TRBJ1-4; D perhaps matches TRBD1 (6 bases). Deletions cut 5 bases from V and 6 bases from J, with 13 bases between. The germline V gene encodes CDR1 MDHEN and CDR2 SYDVKM. This CDR3 spans 14 amino acids. CDR3 amino acids: CASSLTGWDEKLFF. CDR3 sequence (DNA): TGTGCCAGCAGTCTGACAGGATGGGATGAAAAACTGTTTTTT.

V and J are TRBV5-6 and TRBJ2-7, with no clear D. The CDR3 consists of 15 residues. Germline assignment: CDR1 SGHDT and CDR2 YYEEEE. V lost 0 bases and J lost 2, with 12 bases in between. The CDR3 DNA reads TGTGCCAGCAGCTTGGTATCGGCAGGTCCCTACGAGCAGTACGTC. Protein sequence: CASSLVSAGPYEQYV.

The gene calls are TRBV4-2 and TRBJ2-5, with unresolved D. Germline V CDR1 and CDR2: LGHNA, YNFKEQ. The CDR3 runs 14 residues. Trimming shortened V by 0 bases and J by 0 bases, and 5 bases separated the two germline ends. CDR3 sequence reads: CASSQERYQETQYF. DNA for the CDR3: TGTGCCAGCAGCCAAGAACGGTACCAAGAGACCCAGTACTTC.

This chain uses TRBV19 with TRBJ1-1; 9 bases agree with TRBD1. Germline V gene data show CDR1 as LNHDA and CDR2 as SQIVND (reference sequence). This CDR3 has 15 amino acids. V lost 6 bases to trimming and J lost 3 bases; unmatched junction nucleotides: 8. CDR3 sequence: CASSLQGAGDTEAFF. The CDR3 DNA follows: TGTGCCAGTAGCCTACAGGGGGCGGGGGACACTGAAGCTTTCTTT. The variable domain in full, with the rest retrieved from reference TRBV19 and TRBJ1-1, is DGGITQSPKYLFRKEGQNVTLSCEQNLNHDAMYWYRQDPGQGLRLIYYSQIVNDFQKGDIAEGYSVSREKKESFPLTVTSAQKNPTAFYLCASSLQGAGDTEAFFGQGTRLTVV.

This chain links TRBV9 with TRBJ1-1; D gene unclear. The germline gives CDR1 SGDLS, CDR2 YYNGEE. The CDR3 consists of 14 residues. The ends were cut back, 1 base at V and 8 bases at J, with 15 bases in the middle. The CDR3 loop is CASSVLRSFGEAFF. The CDR3 DNA is TGTGCCAGCAGCGTACTAAGGAGTTTCGGAGAAGCTTTCTTT.

This sequence joins TRBV5-6 and TRBJ2-4; tentative D call: TRBD2 (5 bases). The V gene's germline CDR1 is SGHDT and CDR2 YYEEEE. V was clipped by 5 bases and J by 3 bases, with 9 bases between them. The CDR3 has 13 amino acids. The CDR3 loop reads CASSPRDKNIQYF. The CDR3 region has the DNA TGTGCCAGCAGTCCGAGGGACAAAAACATTCAGTACTTC.

The chain recombines TRBV28 with TRBJ1-4; D perhaps matches TRBD1 (6 bases). V lost 8 bases to trimming and J lost 4 bases, with 14 bases between them. Germline values: CDR1 MDHEN, CDR2 SYDVKM. CDR3 length: 14 amino acids. CDR3 nucleotides: TGTGCCAGCCTGAGGGGGGGTTTTAATGAAAAACTGTTTTTT. Its translation is CASLRGGFNEKLFF.

The chain has TRBV5-1 and TRBJ2-3, with 9 bases aligning to TRBD2. The CDR3 extends over 17 amino acids. The trim removed 0 bases at V and 3 bases at J, leaving 8 bases unmatched. CDR1 and CDR2 from the germline V gene are SGHRS and YFSETQ. This CDR3 reads CASSLAPLAGETDTQYF. CDR3 in DNA: TGCGCCAGCAGCTTGGCCCCATTAGCGGGAGAGACAGATACGCAGTATTTT.